A selection of T cell receptor beta chains follows, all from one sample in a study of cytomegalovirus exposure and HLA in healthy donors. Measured with immunoSEQ multiplex PCR; TCRdb has only the in-frame clones, and not every one. The data show 150,000 or so clones, 70% to 90% seen once. Sequenced: PBMCs. The receptors here all came from a woman between 18 and 29 years old in good health and CMV-seronegative. Each CDR3 is given with its conserved first and last residue.

J	V	CDR3
TRBJ2-5	TRBV15	CATSRDRGRETQYF
TRBJ2-5	TRBV5-1	CASSLGSGGGQETQYF
TRBJ2-2	TRBV7-9	CASSHTTPTGELFF
TRBJ1-5	TRBV29-1	CSVARGGGNQPQHF
TRBJ2-2	TRBV9	CASSVLAGAGNTGELFF
TRBJ2-2	TRBV28	CASSQTPAGSGELFF
TRBJ2-5	TRBV11-3	CASSLGVAVQETQYF
TRBJ1-1	TRBV18	CASSPNRDGTEAFF
TRBJ2-7	TRBV5-1	CASSLDRGWYF
TRBJ2-3	TRBV19	CASSDRGVTDTQYF
TRBJ1-2	TRBV27	CASSGGRGGYTF
TRBJ1-5	TRBV6-1	CASSVRGGNSNQPQHF
TRBJ2-2	TRBV27	CASWRAGGGTGELFF
TRBJ1-1	TRBV7-8	CASSLTMGQGAGGEAFF
TRBJ2-3	TRBV6-1	CASSYQTAGGDTQYF
TRBJ2-5	TRBV19	CASSSQRGGLGETQYF
TRBJ2-7	TRBV27	CASSPTDRAYEQYF
TRBJ2-1	TRBV2	CASSDYGTGHEQFF
TRBJ2-3	TRBV4-2	CASSQDGVAGATDTQYF
TRBJ2-1	TRBV5-6	CASSIGTGPWVEQFF
TRBJ2-1	TRBV10-3	CAISGLHEQFF
TRBJ1-1	TRBV7-2	CASSLVSKRAFF
TRBJ2-7	TRBV7-9	CASSEDRSYEQYF
TRBJ2-1	TRBV10-1	CASSVSTGSYNEQFF
TRBJ2-7	TRBV5-6	CASTLTETGAEQYF
TRBJ2-7	TRBV5-1	CASSLGQGNDEQYF
TRBJ2-7	TRBV2	CASSIAASYEQYF
TRBJ1-3	TRBV5-5	CASSSAGTLSGNTIYF
TRBJ1-5	TRBV30	CAWSVGGNQPQHF
TRBJ1-5	TRBV28	CASTSYQSWTATPIFSNQPQHF
TRBJ1-6	TRBV7-9	CASSLVPGQGSSPLHF
TRBJ2-2	TRBV6-5	CASSYSEVGELFF
TRBJ1-1	TRBV30	CAWSSGQGGNTEAFF
-	TRBV6-5	CASSRMVASYEQYF
TRBJ2-1	TRBV7-9	CASSTRLAGARDIEQFF
TRBJ2-1	TRBV9	CASSPRLAGYNEQFF
TRBJ2-2	TRBV7-3	CASSSSPNTGELFF
TRBJ2-7	TRBV2	CASSTRGQGLTYF
TRBJ2-7	TRBV6-5	CASSYRGLELTEQYF
TRBJ1-3	TRBV5-1	CASSLFRPSSGNTIYF
TRBJ1-1	TRBV10-3	CAIREGQRNTEAFF
TRBJ2-3	TRBV28	CASHPGQGGDTQYF
TRBJ2-1	TRBV27	CASSLWCQGTENEQFF
TRBJ2-5	TRBV6-5	CASSYGGETQYF
TRBJ2-7	TRBV7-9	CASSRQGITYEQYF
TRBJ2-1	TRBV19	CASSIGTGNEQFF
TRBJ2-1	TRBV6-1	CASSEGPGNYNEQFF
TRBJ1-1	TRBV5-1	CASRYGGRCEAFF
TRBJ2-3	TRBV9	CASSSRMAGGSSTDTQYF
TRBJ2-7	TRBV19	CASAGTSGGLSSYEQYF
TRBJ2-3	TRBV5-1	CASSLVSVDTDTQYF
TRBJ2-1	TRBV18	CASSPPQGINNEQFF
TRBJ2-1	TRBV7-2	CASSLRGRQGVGNEQFF
TRBJ1-5	TRBV10-2	CASRSGQGFDQPQHF
TRBJ2-1	TRBV6-1	CATRLWASGLNEQFF
TRBJ1-4	TRBV27	CASSLSETTGSEKLFF
TRBJ2-5	TRBV10-3	CAINQGVEETQYF
TRBJ2-7	TRBV6-5	CASAPQGAGGYEQYF
TRBJ1-2	TRBV2	CASTPSRSGLLYGYTF